Given below is one T cell receptor (beta chain) in context. Libraries were prepared by immunoSEQ multiplex PCR; TCRdb keeps only in-frame clonotypes and omits some of them. This sample carries approximately 150,000 clones, roughly nine tenths of them seen once, and the ten largest clones take approximately 4.1%. Trimming left V 1 base short and J 5 bases short, with 14 bases between. From germline, CDR1 is SGHVS and CDR2 FNYEAQ. The CDR3 length is 15 residues. The record originates from a study of blood T cell repertoires in COVID-19. The V gene is TRBV7-6, the J gene TRBJ2-5, with a possible D match to TRBD2 (6 bases). This TCR was sampled from a woman aged 60-75 years with active or convalescent COVID-19. Source material: peripheral blood. The CDR3: CASSLEFGGSETQYF. The DNA of the CDR3 is TGTGCCAGCAGCTTAGAATTCGGGGGTAGCGAGACCCAGTACTTC.